This TCR beta chain is drawn from a study of Ad26.COV2.S vaccination and SARS-CoV-2 variants. Looking at the study overall: Donor was in the COV1001 Ad26.COV2.S trial arm.

Trimming shortened V by 5 bases and J by 1 base, and 11 bases separated the two germline ends. Germline CDR1 LGHDT, CDR2 YNNKEL (reference sequence). The CDR3 length is 14 residues. Using immunoSEQ multiplex PCR, the repertoire was profiled, and TCRdb retains in-frame clones only, with some absent. The repertoire has roughly 350,000 clones, about 87% of them found once; the top ten carry 5.5% to 7%. Treatment in this sample: roughly 20 received Ad26.COV2.S at low or high dose, single or two shots; about 5 received placebo; per-sample allocation not given. Sampling happened 63 days after the first vaccine or placebo injection. SARS-CoV-2 spike from the Wuhan strain was encoded by the vaccine, an Ad26 vector.

The specimen comprised peripheral blood, sampled in a trial of Ad26.COV2.S vaccine versus placebo. The sequence came from a person between 18 and 65 years old who received the Ad26.COV2.S COVID-19 vaccine or a placebo. The rearrangement joins TRBV3-1 (or the pseudogene TRBV3-2) to TRBJ1-1; TRBD1 might be the D (5 bases). The CDR3 sequence is CASSTPTGNTEAFF. CDR3 nucleotide sequence: TGTGCCAGCAGCACCCCCACAGGGAACACTGAAGCTTTCTTT.